The 14 T cell receptor beta chains reported below all come from one sample, sequenced in a study of control samples from healthy donors and cancer patients. Sequencing was performed with immunoSEQ multiplex PCR; in TCRdb, only in-frame clones are kept and a portion is missing. The sample has about 67,000 clones, around 87% seen once; the top ten hold about 2.2%. The specimen was PBMCs. The origin of the receptors is a woman between 45 and 65 years old with head and neck cancer.

The rearrangement uses TRBV7-6 and TRBJ1-2, with TRBD1 identical over 10 bases. Germline V lookup: CDR1 SGHVS, CDR2 FNYEAQ. The CDR3 contains 16 residues. The V and J ends lost 1 base and 2 bases, in that order; junction bases with no gene match: 4. For the CDR3, the DNA is TGTGCCAGCAGCTTAGAAGGGACAGGGGCAAACTATGGCTACACCTTC. This translates into CASSLEGTGANYGYTF.

V gene TRBV27 combines with J gene TRBJ2-1; no reliable D call. The CDR3 is 14 amino acids. Per the germline V gene, CDR1 is MNHEY and CDR2 is SMNVEV (reference sequence). Trimming left V 2 bases short and J 4 bases short, with 9 bases between. The CDR3 is CASSLGAPYNEQFF. The CDR3 coding sequence is TGTGCCAGCAGTTTAGGAGCACCGTACAATGAGCAGTTCTTC.

In its sample, this clone was seen a few times. The V call is TRBV5-1, the J call TRBJ1-1; a possible D gene is TRBD1 (6 bases). The CDR3 extends over 16 amino acids. V was shortened by 4 bases and J by 1 base, with 17 bases between the two germline ends. The germline gives CDR1 SGHRS, CDR2 YFSETQ. The chain's CDR3 is CASSTHPGTTNTEAFF. DNA for the CDR3: TGCGCCAGCAGCACCCACCCCGGGACAACGAACACTGAAGCTTTCTTT.

The chain links TRBV2 to TRBJ1-1; D is possibly TRBD1 (5 bases). The CDR3 consists of 14 residues. Per the germline V gene, CDR1 is SNHLY and CDR2 is FYNNEI. V lost 2 bases to trimming and J lost 5 bases, with 12 bases between them. This CDR3 reads CASSESRVVTEAFF. The CDR3 DNA sequence: TGTGCCAGCAGTGAATCCAGGGTGGTGACTGAAGCTTTCTTT.

This chain uses TRBV4-1 with TRBJ2-2; 9 nucleotides agree with TRBD2. Losses at the gene ends were 4 bases for V and 4 bases for J; bases not matched to a gene: 4. This CDR3 is 15 amino acids long. Germline values: CDR1 MGHRA, CDR2 YSYEKL. CDR3 sequence (DNA): TGCGCCAGCAGCCTTAGCGGGGGTGGCACCGGGGAGCTGTTTTTT. It yields the protein CASSLSGGGTGELFF.

The genes are TRBV28 and TRBJ1-2, with 7 bases aligning to TRBD1. The CDR3 is 14 residues long. The germline gives CDR1 MDHEN, CDR2 SYDVKM. Germline trimming cut 6 bases from V and 6 bases from J; bases unmatched to any gene: 10. This CDR3 is CASSSTGDYHGYTF. The CDR3 DNA reads TGTGCCAGCAGCTCTACAGGGGATTATCATGGCTACACCTTC.

The V and J genes are TRBV5-5 and TRBJ2-2, with 8 bases fitting TRBD2. The CDR3 contains 16 residues. Germline V gene data show CDR1 as SGHKS and CDR2 as YYEKEE (reference sequence). The trim removed 4 bases at V and 5 bases at J, leaving 10 bases unmatched. CDR3 amino acids: CASSLLDGGVTGELFF. Here the CDR3 DNA reads TGTGCCAGCAGCCTTCTCGACGGGGGGGTTACCGGGGAGCTGTTTTTT.

The chain combines TRBV5-6 with TRBJ2-3, with D tentatively TRBD1 or TRBD2 (5 bases each). The length of the CDR3 is 17 residues. Germline CDR1 is SGHDT and CDR2 is YYEEEE. The V end was cut by 4 bases, the J end by 0 bases, with 18 bases between. CDR3 in DNA: TGTGCCAGCAGCGGGGGACCCGGGTCTACTAGCACAGATACGCAGTATTTT. The encoded protein is CASSGGPGSTSTDTQYF.

The genes are TRBV19 and TRBJ1-4, with D tentatively TRBD1 (6 bases). Germline-derived CDR1 and CDR2 are LNHDA and SQIVND (reference sequence). V lost 5 bases, J lost 6 bases, and 13 bases lay in between. The CDR3 runs to 14 residues. The CDR3 spells CASSPTGWDEKLFF. CDR3 coding DNA: TGTGCCAGTAGTCCCACAGGGTGGGATGAAAAACTGTTTTTT. Combining the CDR3 with reference TRBV19 and TRBJ1-4 gives the whole variable domain DGGITQSPKYLFRKEGQNVTLSCEQNLNHDAMYWYRQDPGQGLRLIYYSQIVNDFQKGDIAEGYSVSREKKESFPLTVTSAQKNPTAFYLCASSPTGWDEKLFFGSGTQLSVL.

V gene TRBV7-2 combines with J gene TRBJ1-2; D ambiguous. CDR3 length: 12 amino acids. Germline V lookup: CDR1 SGHTA, CDR2 FQGNSA. V was clipped by 5 bases and J by 4 bases, with 8 bases between them. The CDR3: CASSPSPYGYTF. The CDR3 DNA is TGTGCCAGCAGCCCCTCCCCCTATGGCTACACCTTC.

The chain joins TRBV27 to TRBJ2-1, with D possibly TRBD2 on 5 matching bases. Trimming pared 6 bases from V and 8 bases from J, leaving 20 bases between. In germline, CDR1 is MNHEY, CDR2 SMNVEV (reference sequence). The CDR3 length is 15 residues. The CDR3 spells CASRRVGPRPDEQFF. The CDR3 DNA reads as TGTGCCAGCAGGAGGGTAGGACCCCGCCCGGATGAGCAGTTCTTC.

The V and J genes are TRBV7-2 and TRBJ2-1; the D gene is possibly TRBD1 (5 bases). Germline lookup yields CDR1 SGHTA and CDR2 FQGNSA. V dropped 1 base and J dropped 9 bases, with 10 bases sitting between them. This CDR3 is 13 amino acids long. This CDR3 is CASSLGGWGEQFF. The CDR3 DNA reads as TGTGCCAGCAGCTTAGGGGGCTGGGGTGAGCAGTTCTTC.

This clone was detected only a few times. This chain uses TRBV6-4 with TRBJ2-2; 11 bases map to TRBD1. V shed 2 bases, J shed 5 bases, and the junction held 4 bases outside the gene matches. Germline-derived CDR1 and CDR2 are MRHNA and SNTAGT. The CDR3 spans 16 residues. This CDR3 reads CASSDLGTGGTGELFF. The CDR3 nucleotides are TGTGCCAGCAGTGACCTTGGGACAGGGGGTACCGGGGAGCTGTTTTTT.

This clone was recorded once. The chain carries TRBV2 and TRBJ2-2; D unclear. The CDR3 length is 10 residues. V was clipped by 6 bases and J by 7 bases, with 3 bases between them. Germline V CDR1 and CDR2: SNHLY, FYNNEI. This CDR3 is CASSHGELFF. CDR3 sequence (DNA): TGTGCCAGCAGCCACGGGGAGCTGTTTTTT.